This T cell receptor beta chain came from a study of T-cell reconstitution after alpha-beta-depleted transplantation in children. Findings and caveats of the study: There were some patients whose high TCRbeta diversity at day 60 came from surviving recipient T cells and thymic progenitors. Alpha-beta T cells present about two months after transplant were reported to originate from several hundred expanded graft clones. T-cell counts and diversity at one year following transplant were attributed mainly to newly produced T cells.

This CDR3 spans 14 amino acids. Per germline, CDR1 SGHVS and CDR2 FQNEAQ. V lost 2 bases to trimming and J lost 0 bases, with 5 bases between them. This clonotype appeared a few times. What it binds is not known. Unique molecular identifiers were incorporated when the TCRbeta library was constructed. Via MiXCR, TCRdb re-called the PCR reads, giving one row per CDR3 protein. The data show over 150,000 distinct CDR3 sequences, approximately 6.9% seen once. The chain is built from TRBV7-8 and TRBJ1-3, with D unclear. The clonotype originates from a boy aged 2 to 10 with acute lymphoblastic leukemia, due to receive a stem cell transplant. Here the sequenced sample was PBMCs, taken before TCRalphabeta/CD19-depleted stem cell transplant. Written as DNA, the CDR3 is TGTGCCAGCAGCTTATCAGTCTCTGGAAACACCATATATTTT. Its protein is CASSLSVSGNTIYF. The whole variable domain, remainder taken from reference TRBV7-8 and TRBJ1-3, is GAGVSQSPRYKVAKRGQDVALRCDPISGHVSLFWYQQALGQGPEFLTYFQNEAQLDKSGLPSDRFFAERPEGSVSTLKIQRTQQEDSAVYLCASSLSVSGNTIYFGEGSWLTVV.